The clone carrying this T cell receptor (beta chain) was counted only a few times. This entry belongs to a study of T-cell reconstitution after alpha-beta-depleted transplantation in children. CDR3 length equals 15 residues. Germline CDR1 is SGHTA and CDR2 is FQGNSA. The V and J ends lost 1 base and 1 base respectively, with 9 bases between them. Unique molecular identifiers were incorporated during preparation of the TCRbeta library. TCRdb reprocessed the PCR reads via MiXCR and lists one record per CDR3 protein. Of about 400,000 distinct CDR3 sequences listed, about a fifth are singletons. This clonotype was obtained from a human donor who donated a stem cell graft to a child with acute myeloid leukemia. The chain combines TRBV7-2 with TRBJ2-3; D gene uncertain. The sample was PBMCs from the stem cell graft donor, taken from the stem cell graft. CDR3 region: CASSLDPPRTDTQYF. The CDR3, as DNA: TGTGCCAGCAGCTTAGACCCTCCCCGCACAGATACGCAGTATTTT. Complete variable domain (other parts from reference TRBV7-2 and TRBJ2-3): GAGVSQSPSNKVTEKGKDVELRCDPISGHTALYWYRQSLGQGLEFLIYFQGNSAPDKSGLPSDRFSAERTGGSVSTLTIQRTQQEDSAVYLCASSLDPPRTDTQYFGPGTRLTVL.